This T cell receptor beta chain was retrieved from a study of regulatory T cells in long-lasting Graves disease. To make TCR beta libraries, researchers used iRepertoire HTBI primers and Arm-PCR of CDR3 regions. Original analysis: The identification of 50 to 65 TRBV and over eleven TRBJ segments was made across samples. A single record per CDR3 protein comes from TCRdb applying MiXCR to the multiplex PCR reads. TCRdb's processing, not the authors', yielded these V and J calls. The sample contains about 500,000 distinct CDR3 sequences, around 15% of which appear only once. The study, taken as a whole, reports: The study found TRBV28, TRBJ1-2 and TRBJ2-5 favored in persistent disease.

The V segment lost 5 bases and the J segment 4 bases; nucleotides outside the gene matches: 15. The CDR3 is 18 residues long. CDR1 and CDR2 from the germline V gene are PRHDT and FYEKMQ (reference sequence). Time point noted: newly diagnosed GD, antithyroid drugs for less than 3 months. Following extraction of RNA from PBMCs, that RNA was used to make the TCR library. Graves' disease diagnoses used American Thyroid Association guidelines. In its sample, this clonotype was seen many times. Antigen specificity is unknown. The sample was also linked to a second study, of T cells in Graves' hyperthyroidism and ophthalmopathy.

This TCR derives from a man between 35 and 55 years old with Graves disease. Sample: peripheral blood mononuclear cells (PBMCs), taken at new diagnosis, from a patient treated with antithyroid drugs. The V call is TRBV13, the J call TRBJ2-3; 10 bases are shared with TRBD2. Here the CDR3 DNA reads TGTGCCAGCAGCGCCTGGGGCCGGACTAGCGGATTCGCAGATACGCAGTATTTT. Protein sequence: CASSAWGRTSGFADTQYF. Full variable domain (rest looked up from reference TRBV13 and TRBJ2-3): AAGVIQSPRHLIKEKRETATLKCYPIPRHDTVYWYQQGPGQDPQFLISFYEKMQSDKGSIPDRFSAQQFSDYHSELNMSSLELGDSALYFCASSAWGRTSGFADTQYFGPGTRLTVL.